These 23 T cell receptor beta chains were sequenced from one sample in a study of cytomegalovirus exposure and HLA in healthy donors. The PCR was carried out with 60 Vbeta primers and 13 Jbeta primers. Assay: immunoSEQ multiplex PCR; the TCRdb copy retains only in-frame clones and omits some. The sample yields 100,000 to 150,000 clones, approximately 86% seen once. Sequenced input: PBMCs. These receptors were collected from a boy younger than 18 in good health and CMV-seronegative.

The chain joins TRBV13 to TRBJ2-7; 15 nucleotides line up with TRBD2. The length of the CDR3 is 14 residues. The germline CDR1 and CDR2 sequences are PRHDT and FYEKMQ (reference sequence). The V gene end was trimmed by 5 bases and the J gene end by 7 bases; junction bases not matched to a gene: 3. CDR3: CASSRTSGRGEQYF. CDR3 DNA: TGTGCCAGCAGCCGGACTAGCGGGAGGGGGGAGCAGTACTTC.

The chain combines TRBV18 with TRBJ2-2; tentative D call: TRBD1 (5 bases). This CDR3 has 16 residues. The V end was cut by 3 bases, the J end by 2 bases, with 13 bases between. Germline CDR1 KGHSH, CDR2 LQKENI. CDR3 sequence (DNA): TGTGCCAGCTCACCGTCTAGGGGTATCAACACCGGGGAGCTGTTTTTT. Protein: CASSPSRGINTGELFF. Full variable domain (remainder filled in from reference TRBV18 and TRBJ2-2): NAGVMQNPRHLVRRRGQEARLRCSPMKGHSHVYWYRQLPEEGLKFMVYLQKENIIDESGMPKERFSAEFPKEGPSILRIQQVVRGDSAAYFCASSPSRGINTGELFFGEGSRLTVL.

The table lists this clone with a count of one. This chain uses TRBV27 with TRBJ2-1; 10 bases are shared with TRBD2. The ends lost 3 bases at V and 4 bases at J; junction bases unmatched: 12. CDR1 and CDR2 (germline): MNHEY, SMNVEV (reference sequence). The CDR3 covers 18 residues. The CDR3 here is CASSFPSAGGAQYNEQFF. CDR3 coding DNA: TGTGCCAGCAGTTTCCCCTCAGCGGGAGGGGCGCAATACAATGAGCAGTTCTTC.

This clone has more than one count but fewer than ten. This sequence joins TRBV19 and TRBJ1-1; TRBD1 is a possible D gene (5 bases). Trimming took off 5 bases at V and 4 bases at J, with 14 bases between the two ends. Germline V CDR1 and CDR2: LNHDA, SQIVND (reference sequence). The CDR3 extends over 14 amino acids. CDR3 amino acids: CASSATGQGTEAFF. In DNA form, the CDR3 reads TGTGCCAGTAGTGCAACAGGTCAGGGCACTGAAGCTTTCTTT.

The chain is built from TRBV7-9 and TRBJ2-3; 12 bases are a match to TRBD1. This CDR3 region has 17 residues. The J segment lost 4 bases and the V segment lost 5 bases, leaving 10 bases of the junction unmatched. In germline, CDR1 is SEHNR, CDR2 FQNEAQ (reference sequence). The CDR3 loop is CASSPIPGQGAADTQYF. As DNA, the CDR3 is TGTGCCAGCAGCCCGATCCCGGGACAGGGGGCTGCAGATACGCAGTATTTT.

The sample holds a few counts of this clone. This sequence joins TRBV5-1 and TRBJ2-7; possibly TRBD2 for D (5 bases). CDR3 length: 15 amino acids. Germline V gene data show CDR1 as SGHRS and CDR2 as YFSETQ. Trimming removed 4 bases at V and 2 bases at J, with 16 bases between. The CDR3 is CASSMEIAPTYEQYF. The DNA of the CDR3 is TGCGCCAGCAGCATGGAGATAGCGCCAACCTACGAGCAGTACTTC.

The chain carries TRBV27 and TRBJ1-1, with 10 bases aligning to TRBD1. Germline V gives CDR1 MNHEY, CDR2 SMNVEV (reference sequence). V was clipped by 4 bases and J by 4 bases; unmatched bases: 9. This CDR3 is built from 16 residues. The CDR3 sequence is CASSSRDRGSITEAFF. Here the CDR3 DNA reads TGTGCCAGCAGTTCACGGGACAGGGGATCAATCACTGAAGCTTTCTTT.

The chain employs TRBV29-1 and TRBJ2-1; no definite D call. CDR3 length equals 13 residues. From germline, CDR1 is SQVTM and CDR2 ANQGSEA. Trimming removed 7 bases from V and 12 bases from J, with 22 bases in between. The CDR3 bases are TGCAGCGCATACCCAACTCCAGGTTTATGGCAGTTCTTC. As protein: CSAYPTPGLWQFF.

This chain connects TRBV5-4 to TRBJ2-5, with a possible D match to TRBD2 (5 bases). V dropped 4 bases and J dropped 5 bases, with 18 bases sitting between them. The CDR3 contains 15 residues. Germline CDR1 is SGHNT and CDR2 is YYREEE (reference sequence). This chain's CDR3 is CASSRPDGNRETQYF. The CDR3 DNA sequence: TGTGCCAGCAGCCGACCGGACGGGAACCGGGAGACCCAGTACTTC.

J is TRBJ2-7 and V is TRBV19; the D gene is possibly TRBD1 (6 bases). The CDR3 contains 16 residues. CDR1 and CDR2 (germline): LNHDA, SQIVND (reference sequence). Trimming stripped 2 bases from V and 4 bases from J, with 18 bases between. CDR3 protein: CASSIWGTRLGYEQYF. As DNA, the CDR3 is TGTGCCAGTAGTATATGGGGGACACGTCTCGGTTACGAGCAGTACTTC. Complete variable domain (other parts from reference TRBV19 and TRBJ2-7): DGGITQSPKYLFRKEGQNVTLSCEQNLNHDAMYWYRQDPGQGLRLIYYSQIVNDFQKGDIAEGYSVSREKKESFPLTVTSAQKNPTAFYLCASSIWGTRLGYEQYFGPGTRLTVT.

CDR3 protein: CASSPESTDTQYF. CDR3 sequence (DNA): TGCGCCAGCAGCCCCGAGTCCACAGATACGCAGTATTTT. The V gene is TRBV5-1, the J gene TRBJ2-3, with D hard to call. There are 13 residues in the CDR3. Germline V lookup: CDR1 SGHRS, CDR2 YFSETQ. Trimming shortened V by 4 bases and J by 2 bases, and 8 bases separated the two germline ends. The full variable domain, completed using reference TRBV5-1 and TRBJ2-3, is KAGVTQTPRYLIKTRGQQVTLSCSPISGHRSVSWYQQTPGQGLQFLFEYFSETQRNKGNFPGRFSGRQFSNSRSEMNVSTLELGDSALYLCASSPESTDTQYFGPGTRLTVL.

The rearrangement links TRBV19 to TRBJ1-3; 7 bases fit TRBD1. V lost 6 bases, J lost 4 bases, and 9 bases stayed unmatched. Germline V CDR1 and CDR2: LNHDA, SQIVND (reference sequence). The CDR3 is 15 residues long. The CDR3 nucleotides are TGTGCCAGTAGCGAAGACAGGGACCCAGGAAACACCATATATTTT. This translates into CASSEDRDPGNTIYF.

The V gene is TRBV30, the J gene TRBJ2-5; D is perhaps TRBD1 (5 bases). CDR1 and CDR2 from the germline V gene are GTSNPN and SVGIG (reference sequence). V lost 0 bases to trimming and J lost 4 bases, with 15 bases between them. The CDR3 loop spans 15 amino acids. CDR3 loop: CAWSVGFQGVETQYF. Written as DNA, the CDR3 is TGTGCCTGGAGTGTAGGGTTCCAGGGCGTAGAGACCCAGTACTTC.

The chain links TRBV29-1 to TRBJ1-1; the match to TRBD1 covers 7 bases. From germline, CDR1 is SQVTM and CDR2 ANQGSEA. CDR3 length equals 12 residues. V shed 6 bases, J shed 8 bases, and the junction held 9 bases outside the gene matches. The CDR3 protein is CSVQSRDREAFF. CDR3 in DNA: TGCAGCGTGCAGTCGAGGGACAGAGAAGCTTTCTTT.

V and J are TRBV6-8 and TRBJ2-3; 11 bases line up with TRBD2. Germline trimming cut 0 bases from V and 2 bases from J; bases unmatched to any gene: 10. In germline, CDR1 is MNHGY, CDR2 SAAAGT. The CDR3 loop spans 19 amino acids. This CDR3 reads CASSYSRPGTSGPTDTQYF. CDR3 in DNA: TGTGCCAGCAGTTACTCGAGGCCTGGGACTAGCGGACCCACAGATACGCAGTATTTT.

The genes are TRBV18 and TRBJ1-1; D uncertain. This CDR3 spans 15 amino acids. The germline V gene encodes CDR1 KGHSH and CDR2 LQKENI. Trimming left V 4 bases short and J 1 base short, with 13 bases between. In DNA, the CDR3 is TGTGCCAGCTCACGAGTTTTAGGGAGGAACACTGAAGCTTTCTTT. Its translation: CASSRVLGRNTEAFF.

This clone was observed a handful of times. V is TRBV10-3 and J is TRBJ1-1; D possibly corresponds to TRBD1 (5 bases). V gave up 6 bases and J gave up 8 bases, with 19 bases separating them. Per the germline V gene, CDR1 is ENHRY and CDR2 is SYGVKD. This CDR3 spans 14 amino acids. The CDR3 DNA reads TGTGCCATCAGCCCCAGGGAAATCGGAATGGAAGCTTTCTTT. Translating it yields CAISPREIGMEAFF.

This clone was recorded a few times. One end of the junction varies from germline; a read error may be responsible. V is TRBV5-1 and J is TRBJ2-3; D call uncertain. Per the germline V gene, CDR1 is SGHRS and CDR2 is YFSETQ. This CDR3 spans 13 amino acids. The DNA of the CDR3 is TGCGCCAGCAGCTTGAGTAGCATAGATACGCAGTATTTT. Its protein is CASSLSSIDTQYF. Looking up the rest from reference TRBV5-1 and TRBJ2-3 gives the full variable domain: KAGVTQTPRYLIKTRGQQVTLSCSPISGHRSVSWYQQTPGQGLQFLFEYFSETQRNKGNFPGRFSGRQFSNSRSEMNVSTLELGDSALYLCASSLSSIDTQYFGPGTRLTVL.

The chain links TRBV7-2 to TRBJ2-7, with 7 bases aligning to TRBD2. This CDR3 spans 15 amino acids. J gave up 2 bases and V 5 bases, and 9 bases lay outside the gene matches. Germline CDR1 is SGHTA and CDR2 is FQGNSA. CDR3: CASSPDSGPPYEQYF. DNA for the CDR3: TGTGCCAGCAGCCCAGATAGCGGGCCTCCCTACGAGCAGTACTTC.

CDR3 sequence: CAWSVLWGRTGGNTEAFF. CDR3 sequence (DNA): TGTGCCTGGAGTGTACTTTGGGGGCGAACCGGAGGCAACACTGAAGCTTTCTTT. This chain joins TRBV30 and TRBJ1-1, with D possibly matching TRBD1 (6 bases). The length of the CDR3 is 18 residues. Germline V gene data show CDR1 as GTSNPN and CDR2 as SVGIG (reference sequence). The V end was cut by 0 bases, the J end by 2 bases, with 22 bases between.

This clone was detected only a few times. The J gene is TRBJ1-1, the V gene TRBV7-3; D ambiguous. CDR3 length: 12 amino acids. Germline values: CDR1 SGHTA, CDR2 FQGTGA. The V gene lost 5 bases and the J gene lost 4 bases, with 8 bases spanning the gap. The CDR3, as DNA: TGTGCCAGCAGCGATACGGGCACTGAAGCTTTCTTT. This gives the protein CASSDTGTEAFF.

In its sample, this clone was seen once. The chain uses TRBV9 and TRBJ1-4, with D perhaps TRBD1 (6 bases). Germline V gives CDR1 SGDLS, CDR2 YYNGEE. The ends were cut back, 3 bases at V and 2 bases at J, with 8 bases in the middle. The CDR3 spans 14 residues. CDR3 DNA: TGTGCCAGCAGCGCCAGGGGTACTAATGAAAAACTGTTTTTT. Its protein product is CASSARGTNEKLFF.

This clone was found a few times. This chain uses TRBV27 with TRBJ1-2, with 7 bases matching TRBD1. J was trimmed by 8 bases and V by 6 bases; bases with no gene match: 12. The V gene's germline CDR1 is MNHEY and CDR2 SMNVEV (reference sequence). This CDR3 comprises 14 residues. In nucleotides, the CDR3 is TGTGCCAGCAGCTCTTCGACAGGGAGTAAAGGCTACACCTTC. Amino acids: CASSSSTGSKGYTF.